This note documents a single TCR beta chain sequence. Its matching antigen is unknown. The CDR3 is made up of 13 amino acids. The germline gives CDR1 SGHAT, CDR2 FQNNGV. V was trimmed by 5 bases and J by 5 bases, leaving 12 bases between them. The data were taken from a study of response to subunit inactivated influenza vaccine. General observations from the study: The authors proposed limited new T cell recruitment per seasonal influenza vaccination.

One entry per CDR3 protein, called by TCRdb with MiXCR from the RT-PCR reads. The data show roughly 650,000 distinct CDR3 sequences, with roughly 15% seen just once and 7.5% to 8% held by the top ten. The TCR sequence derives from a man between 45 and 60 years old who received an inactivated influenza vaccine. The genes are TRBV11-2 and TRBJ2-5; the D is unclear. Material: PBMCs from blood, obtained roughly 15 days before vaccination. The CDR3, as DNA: TGTGCCAGCAGCCCCACCACCCCCGAGACCCAGTACTTC. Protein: CASSPTTPETQYF.